This T cell receptor (beta chain) was profiled in a study of blood T cell repertoires in COVID-19. Study overall: Samples of COVID-19 (acute and convalescent) were obtained from the United States, Italy and Spain. Sample material is recorded as cDNA or gDNA derived from T cells, B-cell-depleted T cells, or PBMCs.

Produced via immunoSEQ multiplex PCR; TCRdb's table is partial and in-frame only. The table has about 33,000 clones, around 88% seen once. Germline CDR1 is SGHVS and CDR2 is FQNEAQ. CDR3 length equals 16 residues. The trim removed 7 bases at V and 3 bases at J, leaving 10 bases unmatched. Sequencing used peripheral blood. This clonotype was obtained from a human donor in a cohort sampled during active COVID-19. The V and J genes are TRBV7-8 and TRBJ2-2, with 8 bases lining up with TRBD2. CDR3 DNA sequence: TGTGCCAGCACTCCCCGGGGGGGCCGGGACACCGGGGAGCTGTTTTTT. It translates to CASTPRGGRDTGELFF.